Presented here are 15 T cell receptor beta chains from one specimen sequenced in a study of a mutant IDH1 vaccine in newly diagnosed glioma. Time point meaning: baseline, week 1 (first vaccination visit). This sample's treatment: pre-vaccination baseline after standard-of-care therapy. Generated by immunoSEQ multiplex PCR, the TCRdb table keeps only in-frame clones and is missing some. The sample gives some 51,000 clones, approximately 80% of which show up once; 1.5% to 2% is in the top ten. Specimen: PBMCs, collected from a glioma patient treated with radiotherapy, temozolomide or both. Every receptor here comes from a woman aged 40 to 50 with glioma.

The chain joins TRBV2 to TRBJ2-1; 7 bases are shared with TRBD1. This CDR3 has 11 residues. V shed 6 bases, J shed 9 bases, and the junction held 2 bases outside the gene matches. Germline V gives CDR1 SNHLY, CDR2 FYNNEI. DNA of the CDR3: TGTGCCAGCAGGGGGACAGCTGAGCAGTTCTTC. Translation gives CASRGTAEQFF.

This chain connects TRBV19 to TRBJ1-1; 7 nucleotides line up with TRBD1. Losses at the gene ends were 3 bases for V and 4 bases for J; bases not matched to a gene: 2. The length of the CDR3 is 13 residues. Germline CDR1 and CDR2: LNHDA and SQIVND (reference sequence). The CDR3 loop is CASSMTGLTEAFF. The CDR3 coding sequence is TGTGCCAGTAGTATGACAGGGCTCACTGAAGCTTTCTTT. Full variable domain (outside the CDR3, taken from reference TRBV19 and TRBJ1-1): DGGITQSPKYLFRKEGQNVTLSCEQNLNHDAMYWYRQDPGQGLRLIYYSQIVNDFQKGDIAEGYSVSREKKESFPLTVTSAQKNPTAFYLCASSMTGLTEAFFGQGTRLTVV.

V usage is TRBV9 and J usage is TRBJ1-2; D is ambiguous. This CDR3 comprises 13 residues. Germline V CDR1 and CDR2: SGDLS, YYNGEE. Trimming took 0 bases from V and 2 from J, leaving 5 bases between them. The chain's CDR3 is CASSVAGNYGYTF. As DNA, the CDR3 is TGTGCCAGCAGCGTAGCGGGGAACTATGGCTACACCTTC.

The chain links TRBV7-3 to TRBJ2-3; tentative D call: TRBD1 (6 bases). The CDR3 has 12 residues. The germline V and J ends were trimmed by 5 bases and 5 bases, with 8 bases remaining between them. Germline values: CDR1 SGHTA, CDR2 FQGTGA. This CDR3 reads CASSQGGDTQYF. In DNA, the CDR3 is TGTGCCAGCAGCCAAGGGGGAGATACGCAGTATTTT.

CDR3 residues: CASSLMRGAYNEQFF. DNA of the CDR3: TGTGCCAGCAGCTTAATGCGTGGCGCCTACAATGAGCAGTTCTTC. V usage is TRBV7-3 and J usage is TRBJ2-1; D remains unclear. Germline-derived CDR1 and CDR2 are SGHTA and FQGTGA. There are 15 residues in the CDR3. V dropped 1 base and J dropped 2 bases, with 9 bases sitting between them.

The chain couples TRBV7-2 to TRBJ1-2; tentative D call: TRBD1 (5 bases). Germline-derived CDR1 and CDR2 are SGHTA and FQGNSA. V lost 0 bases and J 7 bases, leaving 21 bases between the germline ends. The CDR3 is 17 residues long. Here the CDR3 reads CASSLARWKQGGGGYTF. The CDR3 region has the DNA TGTGCCAGCAGCTTAGCGCGTTGGAAGCAGGGAGGAGGTGGCTACACCTTC.

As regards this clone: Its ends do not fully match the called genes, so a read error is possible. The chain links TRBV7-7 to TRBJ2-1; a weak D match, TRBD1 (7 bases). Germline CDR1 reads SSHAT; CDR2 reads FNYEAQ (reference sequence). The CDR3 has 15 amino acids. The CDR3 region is CASSLGGGLYNEQFF. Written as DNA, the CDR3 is TGTGCTAGCAGCTTAGGAGGGGGCCTGTACAATGAGCAGTTCTTC.

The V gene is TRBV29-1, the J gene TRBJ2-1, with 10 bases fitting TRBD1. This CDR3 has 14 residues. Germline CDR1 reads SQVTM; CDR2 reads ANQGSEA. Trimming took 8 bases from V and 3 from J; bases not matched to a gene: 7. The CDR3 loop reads CSTRTGGIYNEQFF. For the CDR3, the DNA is TGCAGCACCCGGACAGGGGGGATCTACAATGAGCAGTTCTTC.

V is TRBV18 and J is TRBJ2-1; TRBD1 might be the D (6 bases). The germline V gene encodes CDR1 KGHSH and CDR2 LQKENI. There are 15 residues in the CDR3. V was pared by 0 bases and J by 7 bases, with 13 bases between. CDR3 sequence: CASSPPGQGLNEQFF. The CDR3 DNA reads TGTGCCAGCTCACCACCAGGGCAGGGGTTGAATGAGCAGTTCTTC.

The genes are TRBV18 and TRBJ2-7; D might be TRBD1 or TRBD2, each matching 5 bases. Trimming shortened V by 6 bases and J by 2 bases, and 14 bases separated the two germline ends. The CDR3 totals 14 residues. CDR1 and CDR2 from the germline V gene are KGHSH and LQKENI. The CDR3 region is CASSPIGGPYEQYF. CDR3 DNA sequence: TGTGCCAGCTCGCCTATTGGGGGACCCTACGAGCAGTACTTC.

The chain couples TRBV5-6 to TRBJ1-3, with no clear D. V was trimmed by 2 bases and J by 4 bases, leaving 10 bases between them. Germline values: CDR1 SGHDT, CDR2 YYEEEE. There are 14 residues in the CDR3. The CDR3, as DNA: TGTGCCAGCAGCTTCGGTGGGAGCGGAAACACCATATATTTT. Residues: CASSFGGSGNTIYF. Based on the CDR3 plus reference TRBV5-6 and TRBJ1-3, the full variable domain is DAGVTQSPTHLIKTRGQQVTLRCSPKSGHDTVSWYQQALGQGPQFIFQYYEEEERQRGNFPDRFSGHQFPNYSSELNVNALLLGDSALYLCASSFGGSGNTIYFGEGSWLTVV.

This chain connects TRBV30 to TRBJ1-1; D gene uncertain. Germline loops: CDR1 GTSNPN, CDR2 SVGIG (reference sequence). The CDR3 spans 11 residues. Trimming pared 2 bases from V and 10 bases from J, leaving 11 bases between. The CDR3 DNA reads TGTGCCTGGAGTCGGCCAGGAGGAGCTTTCTTT. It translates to CAWSRPGGAFF.

The CDR3 bases are TGTGCCAGTAGTAAGACGACAGCTGACTATGGCTACACCTTC. This gives the protein CASSKTTADYGYTF. The chain combines TRBV19 with TRBJ1-2, with a tentative D call TRBD1 (5 bases). The CDR3 totals 14 residues. Trimming cost V 4 bases and J 3 bases, with 12 bases left between them. Looked up from germline, CDR1 is LNHDA and CDR2 is SQIVND (reference sequence).

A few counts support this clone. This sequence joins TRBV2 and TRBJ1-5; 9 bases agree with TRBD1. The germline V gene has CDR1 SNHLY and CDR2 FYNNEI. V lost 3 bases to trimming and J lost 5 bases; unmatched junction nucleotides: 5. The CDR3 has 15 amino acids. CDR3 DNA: TGTGCCAGCAGTGAGACGGGGACAGGGTATCAGCCCCAGCATTTT. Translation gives CASSETGTGYQPQHF.

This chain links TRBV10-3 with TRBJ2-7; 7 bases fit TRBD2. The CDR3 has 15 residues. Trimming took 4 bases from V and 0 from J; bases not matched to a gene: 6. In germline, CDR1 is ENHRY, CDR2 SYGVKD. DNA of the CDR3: TGTGCCATCAGTGCGTTCGGCGGGAGCTCCTACGAGCAGTACTTC. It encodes CAISAFGGSSYEQYF.